This T cell receptor beta chain was obtained from a study of cytomegalovirus exposure and HLA in healthy donors. Findings of the study overall: After further analysis at a later stage, 17,000 or so TCR beta sequences were associated with HLA alleles at 0.05 false discovery rate. Cytomegalovirus association was assigned to over 150 TCR beta chains. For most TCR beta V segments, an earlier analysis put the productive rate at about 90% or about 30% of the time. Accurate prediction of HLA-A and HLA-B alleles (for most subjects) was reportedly achieved from TCR beta sequences.

With 60 Vbeta and 13 Jbeta primers, the PCR was carried out. TCRdb's copy holds only in-frame clones and misses some; the assay was immunoSEQ multiplex PCR. The table lists some 150,000 clones, around 80% of them singletons. CDR1 is MNHEY, CDR2 SMNVEV, per germline (reference sequence). CDR3 length: 15 residues. V lost 5 bases and J lost 1; bases outside the gene matches: 5. To note about this clone: Its specificity is unknown.

The sequence was obtained from a man aged 25-40 years in good health and CMV-seronegative. The rearrangement uses TRBV27 and TRBJ2-5; TRBD1 matches 9 bases. The sample consisted of PBMCs. CDR3 protein: CASSPRDRVQETQYF. The CDR3 coding sequence is TGTGCCAGCAGTCCCCGGGACAGGGTCCAAGAGACCCAGTACTTC.